This TCR beta chain was obtained from a study of blood T cell repertoires in COVID-19. Seattle patients were enrolled during active infection and followed longitudinally. V lost 1 base to trimming and J lost 7 bases, with 14 bases between them. The CDR3 runs 16 residues. Germline assignment: CDR1 MNHEY and CDR2 SMNVEV (reference sequence). In the source study's methods: Counts of nucleated cells, estimated from reference gene primer amplification, were obtained. TCRdb keeps only in-frame clones here, not all; method: immunoSEQ multiplex PCR. V and J calls and clone size come straight from that table; D and trimming were deduced from the DNA. The sample records 200,000 to 300,000 clones, around nine tenths being singletons.

The TCR sequence derives from a woman aged 55-70 years with COVID-19, enrolled during active disease. The V call is TRBV27, the J call TRBJ1-6; TRBD1 might be the D (6 bases). The specimen sequenced was peripheral blood. For the CDR3, the DNA is TGTGCCAGCAGTTTATACTCGGGACATCGAAATTCACCCCTCCACTTT. This codes for CASSLYSGHRNSPLHF.